This is a list of T cell receptor beta chains from one sample in a study of CD8+CD57+ T cells in acquired aplastic anemia. TCRdb re-called the reads through MiXCR, storing one row per CDR3 protein. The sample has around 430,000 distinct CDR3 sequences; under 40% are singletons. The sample taken for sequencing was sorted CD4+, CD8+, or CD8+CD57+ T cells (not recorded which) from PBMCs. The receptors shown here come from a human donor with aplastic anemia. The CDR3 runs from the conserved cysteine through the conserved F or W. The D gene is left open where the match is weak. Size is omitted from some rows. Given values are once, few, many or a class for expanded clones.

d_call: NA
v_call: TRBV19
clone_size: few
j_call: TRBJ2-6
cdr3_nt: TGTGCCAGTAGTATCGGAGTTCCTGGGGCCAACGTCCTGACTTTC
cdr3_aa: CASSIGVPGANVLTF

d_call: NA
v_call: TRBV20-1
clone_size: NA
j_call: TRBJ2-7
cdr3_nt: TGCAGTTACACGGGACCTAACTACGAGCAGTACTTC
cdr3_aa: CSYTGPNYEQYF

d_call: TRBD2
v_call: TRBV2
clone_size: many
j_call: TRBJ2-7
cdr3_nt: TGTGCCAGCAGTTCCACCGGGACTAGTGTGAACGAGCAGTACTTC
cdr3_aa: CASSSTGTSVNEQYF

d_call: TRBD1
v_call: TRBV19
clone_size: many
j_call: TRBJ1-5
cdr3_nt: TGTGCCAGTCAAAATGACAGGGGGGATCAGCCCCAGCATTTT
cdr3_aa: CASQNDRGDQPQHF

d_call: TRBD1
v_call: TRBV15
clone_size: few
j_call: TRBJ2-1
cdr3_nt: TGTGCCACCAGCAGAGATCCCGGGACAGGGGTTTACAATGAGCAGTTCTTC
cdr3_aa: CATSRDPGTGVYNEQFF

d_call: NA
v_call: TRBV5-1
clone_size: NA
j_call: TRBJ1-1
cdr3_nt: TGCGCCAGCAGCTGGGCAGGGGAGGACACTGAAGCTTTCTTT
cdr3_aa: CASSWAGEDTEAFF

d_call: TRBD1
v_call: TRBV2
clone_size: many
j_call: TRBJ2-7
cdr3_nt: TGTGCCAGCAGTGGAGACAGGGTTCGAGAGCAGTACTTC
cdr3_aa: CASSGDRVREQYF

d_call: TRBD2
v_call: TRBV13
clone_size: NA
j_call: TRBJ2-5
cdr3_nt: TGTGCCAGCAGCTTAGAAGGTGGACTAGCGGAAGAGACCCAGTACTTC
cdr3_aa: CASSLEGGLAEETQYF

d_call: NA
v_call: TRBV10-2
clone_size: NA
j_call: TRBJ1-6
cdr3_nt: TGCGCCGGCAGTGAGGCGCGAGGCTCCTATAATTCACCCCTCCACTTT
cdr3_aa: CAGSEARGSYNSPLHF

d_call: TRBD1
v_call: TRBV7-8
clone_size: few
j_call: TRBJ1-1
cdr3_nt: TGTGCCAGCAGGGACGACAGGGGCCCAGCTTTCTTT
cdr3_aa: CASRDDRGPAFF

d_call: NA
v_call: TRBV7-6
clone_size: NA
j_call: TRBJ2-1
cdr3_nt: TGTGCTAGCAGCTTAGCTCCGGGGCAGCTTAGTAGCAATGAGCAGTTCTTC
cdr3_aa: CASSLAPGQLSSNEQFF

d_call: NA
v_call: TRBV20-1
clone_size: many
j_call: TRBJ1-1
cdr3_nt: TGCAGTGCTAGATTTGCGGCGAACACTGAAGCTTTCTTT
cdr3_aa: CSARFAANTEAFF

d_call: TRBD1
v_call: TRBV10-3
clone_size: many
j_call: TRBJ2-3
cdr3_nt: TGTGCCACCGTCCGGGACAGGGAAGCAGATACGCAGTATTTT
cdr3_aa: CATVRDREADTQYF

d_call: NA
v_call: TRBV10-3
clone_size: many
j_call: TRBJ1-1
cdr3_nt: TGTGCCATCAGTCGGGACACTGAAGCTTTCTTT
cdr3_aa: CAISRDTEAFF

d_call: NA
v_call: TRBV4-3
clone_size: NA
j_call: TRBJ2-1
cdr3_nt: TGCGCCAGCAGCCAAGGACAGGTCCTCAATGAGCAGTTCTTC
cdr3_aa: CASSQGQVLNEQFF

d_call: NA
v_call: TRBV7-9
clone_size: many
j_call: TRBJ2-7
cdr3_nt: TGTGCCAGCAGCTTAGAGGGATTCTCCTACGAGCAGTACTTC
cdr3_aa: CASSLEGFSYEQYF

d_call: TRBD2
v_call: TRBV7-3
clone_size: NA
j_call: TRBJ2-1
cdr3_nt: TGTGCCAGCAGCTTAACTCGACTAGCGGATGAGCAGTTCTTC
cdr3_aa: CASSLTRLADEQFF

d_call: NA
v_call: TRBV24-1
clone_size: once
j_call: TRBJ1-2
cdr3_nt: TGTGCCACCAGTGATTCAAACAAGCGCGACCTAGGGTATGGCTACACCTTC
cdr3_aa: CATSDSNKRDLGYGYTF

d_call: TRBD1
v_call: TRBV24-1
clone_size: few
j_call: TRBJ2-1
cdr3_nt: TGTGCCACCAGTGATTTGCAGGGGGCCACCTACAATGAGCAGTTCTTC
cdr3_aa: CATSDLQGATYNEQFF

d_call: NA
v_call: TRBV6-1
clone_size: few
j_call: TRBJ1-2
cdr3_nt: TGTGCCAGCAGTGAAGAGATGGAGGGCCTGGAGGGCCACACCTTC
cdr3_aa: CASSEEMEGLEGHTF

d_call: NA
v_call: TRBV25-1
clone_size: once
j_call: TRBJ1-6
cdr3_nt: TGTGCCAGCGGCCACGATGTAGACGCTTCACCCCTCCACTTT
cdr3_aa: CASGHDVDASPLHF

d_call: TRBD1
v_call: TRBV9
clone_size: many
j_call: TRBJ1-1
cdr3_nt: TGTGCCAGCAGTTCAGACAGGGGCACTGAAGCTTTCTTT
cdr3_aa: CASSSDRGTEAFF

d_call: NA
v_call: TRBV15
clone_size: NA
j_call: TRBJ1-2
cdr3_nt: TGTGCCACCAGCAGAGATTTGGGGAGTGACGAGGACACCTTC
cdr3_aa: CATSRDLGSDEDTF

d_call: NA
v_call: TRBV6-1
clone_size: many
j_call: TRBJ1-2
cdr3_nt: TGTGCCAGCACTCAGGGACGGTGGGACTATGGCTACACCTTC
cdr3_aa: CASTQGRWDYGYTF

d_call: TRBD1
v_call: TRBV19
clone_size: NA
j_call: TRBJ1-6
cdr3_nt: TGTGCCAGTAGTATTTTGACAGGGGGTTCACCCCTCCACTTT
cdr3_aa: CASSILTGGSPLHF

d_call: TRBD2
v_call: TRBV24-1
clone_size: few
j_call: TRBJ2-7
cdr3_nt: TGTGCCACCGGGCCGGCGGGGGGCTCCTACGAGCAGTACTTC
cdr3_aa: CATGPAGGSYEQYF

d_call: TRBD1
v_call: TRBV19
clone_size: NA
j_call: TRBJ2-1
cdr3_nt: TGTGCCAGCGCGGACAGGGGGGGATCCCACAATGAGCAGTTCTTC
cdr3_aa: CASADRGGSHNEQFF

d_call: NA
v_call: TRBV4-1
clone_size: NA
j_call: TRBJ2-3
cdr3_nt: TGCGCCAGCAGCCAACACGGATTAGACACAGATACGCAGTATTTT
cdr3_aa: CASSQHGLDTDTQYF

d_call: NA
v_call: TRBV19
clone_size: NA
j_call: TRBJ1-2
cdr3_nt: TGTGCCAGTAGTAGGGAGGGAAGGTATGGCTACACCTTC
cdr3_aa: CASSREGRYGYTF

d_call: NA
v_call: TRBV20-1
clone_size: NA
j_call: TRBJ2-2
cdr3_nt: TGCAGTGCCCCGGGGACTCCGACCGGGGAGCTGTTTTTT
cdr3_aa: CSAPGTPTGELFF

d_call: TRBD1
v_call: TRBV10-3
clone_size: NA
j_call: TRBJ2-5
cdr3_nt: TGTGCCAGCGCGGACAGGGGTCAAGAGACCCAGTACTTC
cdr3_aa: CASADRGQETQYF

d_call: TRBD2
v_call: TRBV9
clone_size: few
j_call: TRBJ2-3
cdr3_nt: TGTGCCAGCAGCACCCGGACGGGGGGGGCTAGCACAGATACGCAGTATTTT
cdr3_aa: CASSTRTGGASTDTQYF

d_call: NA
v_call: TRBV20-1
clone_size: few
j_call: TRBJ2-5
cdr3_nt: TGCAGCCTATACAGGGACGAGACCCAGTACTTC
cdr3_aa: CSLYRDETQYF

d_call: NA
v_call: TRBV29-1
clone_size: many
j_call: TRBJ1-1
cdr3_nt: TGCAGCGTTCTGGGATACACTGAAGCTTTCTTT
cdr3_aa: CSVLGYTEAFF

d_call: NA
v_call: TRBV7-6
clone_size: NA
j_call: TRBJ2-7
cdr3_nt: TGTGCCAGCAGCTTGGTTGTCAGCCGGGATACCTCCTACGAGCAGTACTTC
cdr3_aa: CASSLVVSRDTSYEQYF

d_call: NA
v_call: TRBV4-1
clone_size: many
j_call: TRBJ1-5
cdr3_nt: TGCGCCAGCAGCCAATTGGAAAATCAGCCCCAGCATTTT
cdr3_aa: CASSQLENQPQHF

d_call: TRBD1
v_call: TRBV5-6
clone_size: many
j_call: TRBJ2-7
cdr3_nt: TGTGCCAGCAGTGCACAGGGGGAGGTGCAGTACTTC
cdr3_aa: CASSAQGEVQYF

d_call: NA
v_call: TRBV27
clone_size: NA
j_call: TRBJ2-7
cdr3_nt: TGTGCCAGCAGGAGGACTCCTTACGAGCAGTACTTC
cdr3_aa: CASRRTPYEQYF

d_call: NA
v_call: TRBV15
clone_size: many
j_call: TRBJ1-1
cdr3_nt: TGTGCCACCAGCAGAGAAAGAGGGATTTACACTGAAGCTTTCTTT
cdr3_aa: CATSRERGIYTEAFF

d_call: NA
v_call: TRBV14
clone_size: few
j_call: TRBJ2-6
cdr3_nt: TGTGCCAGCAGCCAAGAGATCGGGACGCGGGAAAACTCTGGGGCCAACGTCCTGACTTTC
cdr3_aa: CASSQEIGTRENSGANVLTF

d_call: NA
v_call: TRBV19
clone_size: NA
j_call: TRBJ2-2
cdr3_nt: TGTGCCAGTAGTATTTCGCCAGGGCCCTTCGGGGAGCTGTTTTTT
cdr3_aa: CASSISPGPFGELFF

d_call: NA
v_call: TRBV4-2
clone_size: NA
j_call: TRBJ2-3
cdr3_nt: TGTGCCAGCAGCCAAGATCTTGACAGGTCTAAGCAGTATTTT
cdr3_aa: CASSQDLDRSKQYF

d_call: NA
v_call: TRBV25-1
clone_size: many
j_call: TRBJ1-2
cdr3_nt: TGTGCCAGCAGTGAACCAGGGACTCACTATGGCTACACCTTC
cdr3_aa: CASSEPGTHYGYTF

d_call: TRBD2
v_call: TRBV20-1
clone_size: few
j_call: TRBJ2-1
cdr3_nt: TGCAGTGCAGACGGGAGGGGACGGAATGAGCAGTTCTTC
cdr3_aa: CSADGRGRNEQFF

d_call: NA
v_call: TRBV25-1
clone_size: NA
j_call: TRBJ1-2
cdr3_nt: TGTGCCAGCAGTGACATCGGGGGCGCATACTATGGCTACACCTTC
cdr3_aa: CASSDIGGAYYGYTF

d_call: TRBD2
v_call: TRBV20-1
clone_size: once
j_call: TRBJ2-1
cdr3_nt: TGCAGTGCTAGAGGAGCGGGAGATACTCGCAATGAGCAGTTCTTC
cdr3_aa: CSARGAGDTRNEQFF

d_call: NA
v_call: TRBV20-1
clone_size: NA
j_call: TRBJ2-7
cdr3_nt: TGCAGTGCTAGAGGAGGGGGGCTGAGCTCCTACGAGCAGTACTTC
cdr3_aa: CSARGGGLSSYEQYF

d_call: TRBD2
v_call: TRBV10-3
clone_size: many
j_call: TRBJ2-5
cdr3_nt: TGTGCCATCCGGGGGGGGGAGACCCAGTACTTC
cdr3_aa: CAIRGGETQYF

d_call: NA
v_call: TRBV7-8
clone_size: NA
j_call: TRBJ1-1
cdr3_nt: TGTGCCAGCAGCTTAGAGGAAGTGAACACTGAAGCTTTCTTT
cdr3_aa: CASSLEEVNTEAFF

d_call: TRBD2
v_call: TRBV19
clone_size: NA
j_call: TRBJ2-7
cdr3_nt: TGTGCCAGTAGTATAGATCTCGGGGATAGCGGGAGAGAGCAGTACTTC
cdr3_aa: CASSIDLGDSGREQYF

d_call: TRBD1
v_call: TRBV5-1
clone_size: NA
j_call: TRBJ1-1
cdr3_nt: TGCGCCAGCAGCTTGCAACAGGGGATACGAAACACTGAAGCTTTCTTT
cdr3_aa: CASSLQQGIRNTEAFF

d_call: NA
v_call: TRBV13
clone_size: NA
j_call: TRBJ2-7
cdr3_nt: TGTGCCAGCAGCCCACTAGCGGGACAGGGCTCTCACGAGCAGTACTTC
cdr3_aa: CASSPLAGQGSHEQYF

d_call: NA
v_call: TRBV20-1
clone_size: few
j_call: TRBJ2-5
cdr3_nt: TGCAGTGCCCCAACCGGGGGGCACGAGACCCAGTACTTC
cdr3_aa: CSAPTGGHETQYF

d_call: TRBD1
v_call: TRBV7-3
clone_size: many
j_call: TRBJ1-3
cdr3_nt: TGTGCCAGCAGCTCGGGACAGGAGAACACCATATATTTT
cdr3_aa: CASSSGQENTIYF

d_call: NA
v_call: TRBV29-1
clone_size: NA
j_call: TRBJ1-1
cdr3_nt: TGCAGCGTTGTATCCGTCAACACTGAAGCTTTCTTT
cdr3_aa: CSVVSVNTEAFF

d_call: TRBD2
v_call: TRBV10-3
clone_size: NA
j_call: TRBJ2-2
cdr3_nt: TGTGCCTGGATCCGGACTAGCGGGGGGGCCTCGACCGGGGAGCTGTTTTTT
cdr3_aa: CAWIRTSGGASTGELFF

d_call: TRBD1
v_call: TRBV20-1
clone_size: few
j_call: TRBJ1-2
cdr3_nt: TGCAGTGCTAGGACCCAGGGACAGATCTATGGCTACACCTTC
cdr3_aa: CSARTQGQIYGYTF

d_call: NA
v_call: TRBV10-3
clone_size: many
j_call: TRBJ2-7
cdr3_nt: TGTGCCATCAGTGTGGAACCAGCGGAGTCCTACGAGCAGTACTTC
cdr3_aa: CAISVEPAESYEQYF

d_call: TRBD2
v_call: TRBV7-2
clone_size: NA
j_call: TRBJ2-7
cdr3_nt: TGTGCCAGCAGCAGCGCGGGACTAGCCTACGAGCAGTACTTC
cdr3_aa: CASSSAGLAYEQYF